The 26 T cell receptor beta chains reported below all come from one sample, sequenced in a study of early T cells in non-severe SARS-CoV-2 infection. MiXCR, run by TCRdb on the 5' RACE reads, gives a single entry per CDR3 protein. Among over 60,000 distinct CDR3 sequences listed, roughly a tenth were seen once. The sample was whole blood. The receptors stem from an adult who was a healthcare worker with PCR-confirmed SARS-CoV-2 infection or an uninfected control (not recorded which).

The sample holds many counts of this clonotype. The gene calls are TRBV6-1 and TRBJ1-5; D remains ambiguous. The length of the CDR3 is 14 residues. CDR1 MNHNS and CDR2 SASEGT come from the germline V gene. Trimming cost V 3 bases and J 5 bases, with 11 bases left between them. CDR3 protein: CASSDSSFDQPQHF. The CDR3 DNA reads TGTGCCAGCAGTGATTCGAGTTTTGATCAGCCCCAGCATTTT.

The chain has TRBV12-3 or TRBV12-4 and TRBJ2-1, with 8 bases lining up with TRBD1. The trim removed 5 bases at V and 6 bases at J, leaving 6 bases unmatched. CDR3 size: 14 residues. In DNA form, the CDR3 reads TGTGCCAGCAGTAGGACAGGGCCGGCCAATGAGCAGTTCTTC. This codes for CASSRTGPANEQFF.

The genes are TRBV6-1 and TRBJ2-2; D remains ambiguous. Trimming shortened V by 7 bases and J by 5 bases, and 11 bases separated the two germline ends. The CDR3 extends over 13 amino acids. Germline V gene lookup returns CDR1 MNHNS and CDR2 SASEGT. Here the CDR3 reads CASNIKFTGELFF. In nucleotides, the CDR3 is TGTGCCAGCAATATCAAGTTTACCGGGGAGCTGTTTTTT.

CDR3 sequence reads: CASSQLADTQYF. In DNA, the CDR3 is TGTGCCAGCAGCCAGTTAGCTGATACGCAGTATTTT. The gene calls are TRBV3-1 and TRBJ2-3; D gene ambiguous. CDR1 is LGHDT, CDR2 YNNKEL, per germline (reference sequence). This CDR3 region has 12 residues. V lost 3 bases and J lost 6, with 7 bases in between.

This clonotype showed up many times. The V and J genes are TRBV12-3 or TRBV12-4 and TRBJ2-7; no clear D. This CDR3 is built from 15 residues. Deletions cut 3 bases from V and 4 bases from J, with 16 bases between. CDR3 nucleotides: TGTGCCAGCAGTTTTAAGCCCTCGAGATCATACGAGCAGTACTTC. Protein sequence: CASSFKPSRSYEQYF.

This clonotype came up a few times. Here the CDR3 reads CASSSQRVDTGELFF. The CDR3 DNA sequence: TGTGCCAGCAGTTCTCAGCGGGTGGACACCGGGGAGCTGTTTTTT. The chain is built from TRBV12-3 or TRBV12-4 and TRBJ2-2, with D perhaps TRBD2 (6 bases). The CDR3 runs 15 residues. V was trimmed by 4 bases and J by 3 bases, leaving 12 bases between them.

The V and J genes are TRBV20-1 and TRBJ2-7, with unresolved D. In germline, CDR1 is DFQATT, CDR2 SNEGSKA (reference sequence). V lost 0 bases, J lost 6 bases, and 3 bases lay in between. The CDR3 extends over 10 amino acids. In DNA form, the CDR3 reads TGCAGTGCTAGAGATTTCGAGCAGTACTTC. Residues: CSARDFEQYF.

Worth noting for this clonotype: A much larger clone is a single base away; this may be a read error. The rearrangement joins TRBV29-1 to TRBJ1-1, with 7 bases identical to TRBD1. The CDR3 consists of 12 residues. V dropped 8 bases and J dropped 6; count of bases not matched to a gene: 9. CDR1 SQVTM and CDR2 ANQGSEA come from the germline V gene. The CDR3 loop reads CSLQGSDPEAFF. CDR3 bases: TGCAGCTTACAGGGGAGCGACCCTGAAGCTTTCTTT. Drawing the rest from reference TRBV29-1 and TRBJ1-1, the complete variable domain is SAVISQKPSRDICQRGTSLTIQCQVDSQVTMMFWYRQQPGQSLTLIATANQGSEATYESGFVIDKFPISRPNLTFSTLTVSNMSPEDSSIYLCSLQGSDPEAFFGQGTRLTVV.

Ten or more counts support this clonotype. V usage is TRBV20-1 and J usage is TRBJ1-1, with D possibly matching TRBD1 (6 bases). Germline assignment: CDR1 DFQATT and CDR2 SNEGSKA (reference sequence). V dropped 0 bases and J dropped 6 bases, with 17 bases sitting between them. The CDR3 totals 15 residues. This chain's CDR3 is CSARDRQATWAEAFF. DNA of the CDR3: TGCAGTGCTAGAGACAGACAGGCAACGTGGGCTGAAGCTTTCTTT.

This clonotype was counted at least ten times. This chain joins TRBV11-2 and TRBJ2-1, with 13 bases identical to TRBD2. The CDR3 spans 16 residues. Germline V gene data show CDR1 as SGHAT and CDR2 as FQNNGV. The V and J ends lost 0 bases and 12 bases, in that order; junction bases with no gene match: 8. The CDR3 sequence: CASSLEGLAGESVQFF. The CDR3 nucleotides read TGTGCCAGCAGCTTAGAAGGACTAGCGGGAGAATCTGTGCAGTTCTTC.

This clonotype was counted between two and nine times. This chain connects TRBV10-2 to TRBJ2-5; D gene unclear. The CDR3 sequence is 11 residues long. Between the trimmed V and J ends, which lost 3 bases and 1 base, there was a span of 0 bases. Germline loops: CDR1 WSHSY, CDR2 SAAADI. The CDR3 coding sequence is TGCGCCAGCAGTGACCAAGAGACCCAGTACTTC. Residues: CASSDQETQYF.

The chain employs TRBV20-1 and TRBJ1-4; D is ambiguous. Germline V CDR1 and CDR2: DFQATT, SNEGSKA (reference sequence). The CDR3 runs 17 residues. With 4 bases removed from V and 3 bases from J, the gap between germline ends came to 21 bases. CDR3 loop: CSATEAFQEAPNEKLFF. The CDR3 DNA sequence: TGCAGTGCTACGGAGGCTTTCCAGGAGGCACCTAATGAAAAACTGTTTTTT.

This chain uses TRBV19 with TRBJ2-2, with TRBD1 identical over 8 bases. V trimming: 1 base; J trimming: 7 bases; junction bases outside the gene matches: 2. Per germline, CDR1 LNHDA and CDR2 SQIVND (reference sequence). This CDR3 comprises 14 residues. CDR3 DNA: TGTGCCAGTAGTATAGGACAGGGGATCGGGGAGCTGTTTTTT. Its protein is CASSIGQGIGELFF.

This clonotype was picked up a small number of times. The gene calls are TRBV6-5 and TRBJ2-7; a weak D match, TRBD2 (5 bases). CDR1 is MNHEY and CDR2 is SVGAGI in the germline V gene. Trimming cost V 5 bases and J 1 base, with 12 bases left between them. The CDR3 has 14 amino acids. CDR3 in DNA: TGTGCCAGCAGTAAAATTTGGACTTCCTACGAGCAGTACTTC. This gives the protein CASSKIWTSYEQYF.

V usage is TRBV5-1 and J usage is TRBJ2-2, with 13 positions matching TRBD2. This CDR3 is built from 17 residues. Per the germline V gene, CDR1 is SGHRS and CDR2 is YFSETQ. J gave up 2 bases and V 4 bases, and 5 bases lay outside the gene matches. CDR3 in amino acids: CASSDGLAGVNTGELFF. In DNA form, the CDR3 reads TGCGCCAGCAGCGACGGACTAGCGGGAGTCAACACCGGGGAGCTGTTTTTT.

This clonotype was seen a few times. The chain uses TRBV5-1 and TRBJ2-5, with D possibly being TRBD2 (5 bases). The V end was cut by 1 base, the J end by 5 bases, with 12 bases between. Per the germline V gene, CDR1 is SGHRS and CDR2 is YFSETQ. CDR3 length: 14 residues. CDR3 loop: CASSLQPGSETQYF. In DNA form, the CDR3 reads TGCGCCAGCAGCTTGCAGCCGGGGTCGGAGACCCAGTACTTC.

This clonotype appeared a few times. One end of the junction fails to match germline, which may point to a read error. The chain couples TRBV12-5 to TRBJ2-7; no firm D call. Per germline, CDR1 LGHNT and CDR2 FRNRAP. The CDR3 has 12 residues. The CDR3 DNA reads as TGTGCTAGTGGCTTGGACGGGTACGAGCAGTACTTC. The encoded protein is CASGLDGYEQYF.

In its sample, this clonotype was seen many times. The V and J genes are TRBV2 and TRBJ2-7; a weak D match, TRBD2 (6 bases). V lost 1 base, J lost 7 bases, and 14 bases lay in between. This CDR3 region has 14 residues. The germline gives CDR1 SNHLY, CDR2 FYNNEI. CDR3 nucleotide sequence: TGTGCCAGCAGTGAAGGGACTACCATTGGAGAGCAGTACTTC. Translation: CASSEGTTIGEQYF.

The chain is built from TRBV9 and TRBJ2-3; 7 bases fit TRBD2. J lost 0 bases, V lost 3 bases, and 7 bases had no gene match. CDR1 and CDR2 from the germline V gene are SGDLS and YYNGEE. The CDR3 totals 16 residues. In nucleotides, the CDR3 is TGTGCCAGCAGCGAGCGGGACGGTTCTAGCACAGATACGCAGTATTTT. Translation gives CASSERDGSSTDTQYF.

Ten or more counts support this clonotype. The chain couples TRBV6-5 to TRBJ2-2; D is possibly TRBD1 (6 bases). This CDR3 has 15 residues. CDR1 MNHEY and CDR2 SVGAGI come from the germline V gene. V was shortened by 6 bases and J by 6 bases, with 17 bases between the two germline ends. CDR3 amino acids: CASRSFNRAAGELFF. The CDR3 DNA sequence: TGTGCCAGCAGGTCCTTCAACAGGGCCGCCGGGGAGCTGTTTTTT.

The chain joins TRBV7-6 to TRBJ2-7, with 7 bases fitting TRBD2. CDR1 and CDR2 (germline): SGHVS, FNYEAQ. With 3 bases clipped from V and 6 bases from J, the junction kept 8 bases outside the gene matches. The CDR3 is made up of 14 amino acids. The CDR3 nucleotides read TGTGCCAGCAGCTTGGCGGGAGAAAAGGGCGAGCAGTACTTC. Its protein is CASSLAGEKGEQYF.

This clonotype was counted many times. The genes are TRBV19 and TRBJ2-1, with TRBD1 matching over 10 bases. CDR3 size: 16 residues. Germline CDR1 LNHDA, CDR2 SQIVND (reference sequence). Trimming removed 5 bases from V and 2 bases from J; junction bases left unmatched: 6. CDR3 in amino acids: CASSQGTGVPYNEQFF. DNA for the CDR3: TGTGCCAGTAGTCAAGGGACAGGGGTTCCCTACAATGAGCAGTTCTTC.

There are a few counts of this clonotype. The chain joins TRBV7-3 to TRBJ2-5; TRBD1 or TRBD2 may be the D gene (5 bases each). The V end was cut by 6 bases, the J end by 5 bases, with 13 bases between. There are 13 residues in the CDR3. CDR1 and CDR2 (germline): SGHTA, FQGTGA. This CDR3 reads CASSRDGSETQYF. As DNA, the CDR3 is TGTGCCAGCAGTAGGGACGGTTCGGAGACCCAGTACTTC. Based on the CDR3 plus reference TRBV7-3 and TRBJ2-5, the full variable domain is GAGVSQTPSNKVTEKGKYVELRCDPISGHTALYWYRQSLGQGPEFLIYFQGTGAADDSGLPNDRFFAVRPEGSVSTLKIQRTERGDSAVYLCASSRDGSETQYFGPGTRLLVL.

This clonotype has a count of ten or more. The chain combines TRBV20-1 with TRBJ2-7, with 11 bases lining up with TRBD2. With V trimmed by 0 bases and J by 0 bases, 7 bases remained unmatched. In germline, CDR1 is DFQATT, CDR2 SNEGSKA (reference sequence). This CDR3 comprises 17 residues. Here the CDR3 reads CSARDLAGGRSSYEQYF. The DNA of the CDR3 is TGCAGTGCTAGAGATCTAGCGGGAGGTAGGAGCTCCTACGAGCAGTACTTC.

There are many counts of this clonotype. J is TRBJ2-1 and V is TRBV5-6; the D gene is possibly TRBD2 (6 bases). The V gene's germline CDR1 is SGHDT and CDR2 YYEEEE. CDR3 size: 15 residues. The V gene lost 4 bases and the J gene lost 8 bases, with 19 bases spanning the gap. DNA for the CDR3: TGTGCCAGCAGCCGGAAAGCTGGAGTAGCGGATGAGCAGTTCTTC. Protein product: CASSRKAGVADEQFF.

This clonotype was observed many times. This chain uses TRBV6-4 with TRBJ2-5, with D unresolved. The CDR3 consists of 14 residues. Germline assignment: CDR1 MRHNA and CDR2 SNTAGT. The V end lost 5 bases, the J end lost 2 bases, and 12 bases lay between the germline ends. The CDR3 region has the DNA TGTGCCAGCAGTTCAGCGCCGTTACAAGAGACCCAGTACTTC. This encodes CASSSAPLQETQYF.